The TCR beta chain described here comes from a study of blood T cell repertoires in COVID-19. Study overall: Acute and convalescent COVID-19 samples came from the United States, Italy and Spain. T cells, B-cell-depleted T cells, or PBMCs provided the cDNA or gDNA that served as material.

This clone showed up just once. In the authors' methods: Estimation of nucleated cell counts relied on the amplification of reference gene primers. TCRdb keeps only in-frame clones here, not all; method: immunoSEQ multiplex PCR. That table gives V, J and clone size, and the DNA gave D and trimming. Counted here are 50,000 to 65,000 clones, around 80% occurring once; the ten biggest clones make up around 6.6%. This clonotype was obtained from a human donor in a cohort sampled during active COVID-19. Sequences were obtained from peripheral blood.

In DNA form, the CDR3 reads TGTGCCAGCAGTTACGACAGGGCCTACGAGCAGTACTTC. Its protein is CASSYDRAYEQYF. The rearrangement uses TRBV6-5 and TRBJ2-7; 7 bases are shared with TRBD1. This CDR3 has 13 amino acids. Germline lookup yields CDR1 MNHEY and CDR2 SVGAGI. With 2 bases clipped from V and 2 bases from J, the junction kept 0 bases outside the gene matches.